Presented here are 15 T cell receptor beta chains from one specimen sequenced in a study of blood T cell repertoires in COVID-19. This table comes from immunoSEQ multiplex PCR, and its TCRdb copy is limited to in-frame clones, with some not included. The table records roughly 180,000 clones, around 85% of them present only once. The specimen sequenced was peripheral blood. These receptors all come from a woman aged 55 to 70 with acute or convalescent COVID-19.

The J gene is TRBJ1-3, the V gene TRBV28; D ambiguous. This CDR3 has 12 residues. Germline loops: CDR1 MDHEN, CDR2 SYDVKM. Trimming stripped 5 bases from V and 4 bases from J, with 6 bases between. CDR3 DNA sequence: TGTGCCAGCAGTGCAGGCGGAAACACCATATATTTT. Its protein product is CASSAGGNTIYF.

This clone was counted only a few times. V and J are TRBV28 and TRBJ1-6; 9 bases align to TRBD1. V lost 8 bases, J lost 10 bases, and 6 bases stayed unmatched. The CDR3 contains 13 residues. Germline V gene lookup returns CDR1 MDHEN and CDR2 SYDVKM. Here the CDR3 reads CASGYRGRSPLHF. The CDR3, as DNA: TGTGCCAGCGGCTACAGGGGGCGATCACCCCTCCACTTT.

The V gene is TRBV24-1, the J gene TRBJ2-4; D is possibly TRBD2 (5 bases). The V and J ends lost 4 bases and 5 bases respectively, with 8 bases between them. Germline CDR1 KGHDR, CDR2 SFDVKD. This CDR3 spans 13 amino acids. The CDR3 DNA sequence: TGTGCCACCAGTGACGTGGGAGAAAACATTCAGTACTTC. It is translated as CATSDVGENIQYF.

The genes are TRBV5-1 and TRBJ1-1; weak D call: TRBD1 (6 bases). The length of the CDR3 is 14 residues. Trimming cost V 3 bases and J 3 bases, with 12 bases left between them. Germline values: CDR1 SGHRS, CDR2 YFSETQ. The CDR3 bases are TGCGCCAGCAGCTACTCGGACAGACACACTGAAGCTTTCTTT. Translated: CASSYSDRHTEAFF.

This sequence joins TRBV19 and TRBJ1-1; no clear D. Germline V gene data show CDR1 as LNHDA and CDR2 as SQIVND (reference sequence). The CDR3 spans 14 residues. The V gene lost 4 bases and the J gene lost 3 bases, with 12 bases spanning the gap. The CDR3 here is CASSRETRDTEAFF. The CDR3 DNA sequence: TGTGCCAGTAGTAGGGAGACGAGGGACACTGAAGCTTTCTTT.

The chain combines TRBV10-2 with TRBJ1-2; D perhaps matches TRBD1 (5 bases). Germline V gene lookup returns CDR1 WSHSY and CDR2 SAAADI. The length of the CDR3 is 12 residues. With 2 bases removed from V and 7 bases from J, the gap between germline ends came to 8 bases. CDR3: CASSELRGGYTF. The CDR3 coding sequence is TGCGCCAGCAGTGAGCTTAGGGGTGGCTACACCTTC.

The chain employs TRBV13 and TRBJ2-3, with TRBD2 matching over 12 bases. The germline gives CDR1 PRHDT, CDR2 FYEKMQ (reference sequence). This CDR3 contains 14 residues. After removal of 7 bases from V and 7 bases from J, the junction contained 6 bases not matched to a gene. The DNA of the CDR3 is TGTGCCAGCACGCTAGCGGGAGGGGTAAATACGCAGTATTTT. It codes for CASTLAGGVNTQYF.

The J gene is TRBJ1-5, the V gene TRBV28; D perhaps matches TRBD1 (5 bases). Germline CDR1 and CDR2: MDHEN and SYDVKM. This CDR3 spans 15 amino acids. V lost 5 bases to trimming and J lost 3 bases, with 14 bases between them. DNA of the CDR3: TGTGCCAGCAGTCCCGTTACAGGCCTCAATCAGCCCCAGCATTTT. Protein sequence: CASSPVTGLNQPQHF.

This sequence joins TRBV19 and TRBJ2-5; TRBD1 matches 7 bases. Germline CDR1 LNHDA, CDR2 SQIVND (reference sequence). The CDR3 totals 14 residues. V was pared by 6 bases and J by 5 bases, with 9 bases of the junction left unmatched. The CDR3 nucleotides read TGTGCCAGTAGCCGACAGGGCTGGGGTGAGACCCAGTACTTC. Translation: CASSRQGWGETQYF.

The chain uses TRBV3-1 (or the pseudogene TRBV3-2) and TRBJ2-2; D possibly corresponds to TRBD2 (5 bases). Germline-derived CDR1 and CDR2 are LGHDT and YNNKEL (reference sequence). The CDR3 covers 15 residues. Trimming took 5 bases from V and 5 from J, leaving 15 bases between them. The CDR3 DNA reads as TGTGCCAGCAGCGCGACCGGGGTGGTTACCGGGGAGCTGTTTTTT. Translated, it gives CASSATGVVTGELFF.

The V call is TRBV5-1, the J call TRBJ1-6; weak D call: TRBD1 (6 bases). The length of the CDR3 is 17 residues. V was pared by 0 bases and J by 7 bases, with 17 bases between. Looked up from germline, CDR1 is SGHRS and CDR2 is YFSETQ. CDR3 nucleotide sequence: TGCGCCAGCAGCTTGGATCCAACAGGGTCGTTGAATTCACCCCTCCACTTT. This gives the protein CASSLDPTGSLNSPLHF.

CDR3 nucleotide sequence: TGTGCCAGCAGTTCGACAGGGTTGACCAAAAACATTCAGTACTTC. Translated, it gives CASSSTGLTKNIQYF. This chain connects TRBV6-5 to TRBJ2-4, with 7 bases lining up with TRBD1. Germline loops: CDR1 MNHEY, CDR2 SVGAGI. Trimming removed 4 bases from V and 2 bases from J; junction bases left unmatched: 5. The CDR3 is made up of 15 amino acids.

The V and J genes are TRBV28 and TRBJ1-2, with D possibly being TRBD1 (5 bases). CDR1 and CDR2 from the germline V gene are MDHEN and SYDVKM. The V gene lost 3 bases and the J gene lost 4 bases, with 9 bases spanning the gap. The CDR3 sequence is 13 residues long. CDR3 DNA: TGTGCCAGCAGTTTTGGGGCGACCTATGGCTACACCTTC. The encoded protein is CASSFGATYGYTF.

The rearrangement uses TRBV3-1 (or the pseudogene TRBV3-2) and TRBJ2-1; TRBD2 aligns across 11 bases. The CDR3 loop spans 17 amino acids. V trimming: 8 bases; J trimming: 0 bases; junction bases outside the gene matches: 9. Germline V gene sequence: CDR1 LGHDT, CDR2 YNNKEL (reference sequence). DNA for the CDR3: TGTGCCAGCCAAGGGACTAGCGGTTTGAGCTCCTACAATGAGCAGTTCTTC. Its translation: CASQGTSGLSSYNEQFF.

The table lists this clone with a count of one. The chain couples TRBV5-1 to TRBJ2-1, with 7 nucleotides matching TRBD2. From germline, CDR1 is SGHRS and CDR2 YFSETQ. The CDR3 is 16 residues long. J lost 9 bases, V lost 2 bases, and 14 bases had no gene match. For the CDR3, the DNA is TGCGCCAGCAGCTTCAACTCGGGAGGACCCCCCCGTGAGCAGTTCTTC. Protein sequence: CASSFNSGGPPREQFF.